This T cell receptor beta chain appears in the sequencing data of a study of PD-1 and CTLA-4 blockade in melanoma. The CDR3 extends over 12 amino acids. Trimming shortened V by 4 bases and J by 0 bases, and 3 bases separated the two germline ends. Per the germline V gene, CDR1 is ENHRY and CDR2 is SYGVKD. Only in-frame clones appear in the TCRdb table, and some are missing; sequencing was by immunoSEQ multiplex PCR. This table has 20,000 to 25,000 clones, roughly 88% appearing once. This TCR came from a human donor with melanoma. The chain uses TRBV10-3 and TRBJ1-1; D gene unclear. The sequenced sample was CD8+ T cells from peripheral blood, obtained before anti-PD-1 treatment. CDR3 residues: CAISGLNTEAFF. The CDR3 nucleotides read TGTGCCATCAGTGGGTTGAACACTGAAGCTTTCTTT.